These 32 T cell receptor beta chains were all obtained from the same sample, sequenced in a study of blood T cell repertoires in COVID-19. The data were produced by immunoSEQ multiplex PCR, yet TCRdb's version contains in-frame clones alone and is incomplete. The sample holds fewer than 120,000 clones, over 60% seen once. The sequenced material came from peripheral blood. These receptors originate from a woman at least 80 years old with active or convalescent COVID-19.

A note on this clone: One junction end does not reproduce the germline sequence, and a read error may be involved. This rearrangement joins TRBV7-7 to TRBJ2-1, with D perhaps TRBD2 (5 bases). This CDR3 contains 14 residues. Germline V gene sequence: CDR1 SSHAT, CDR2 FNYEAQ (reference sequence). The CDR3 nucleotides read TGTGCTAGCAGCTTACGCCGGGGTTCCGATGAGCAGTTCTTC. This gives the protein CASSLRRGSDEQFF.

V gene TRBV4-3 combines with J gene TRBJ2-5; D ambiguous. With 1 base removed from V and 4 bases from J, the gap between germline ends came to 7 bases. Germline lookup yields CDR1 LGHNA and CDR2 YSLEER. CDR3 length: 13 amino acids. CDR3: CASSQGLSETQYF. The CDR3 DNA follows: TGCGCCAGCAGCCAAGGGCTTTCAGAGACCCAGTACTTC.

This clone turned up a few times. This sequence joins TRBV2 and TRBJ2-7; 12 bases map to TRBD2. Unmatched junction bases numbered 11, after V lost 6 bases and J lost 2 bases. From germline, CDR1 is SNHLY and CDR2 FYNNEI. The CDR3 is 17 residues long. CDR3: CASRGGTSGPKAYEQYF. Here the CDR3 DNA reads TGTGCCAGCAGAGGAGGGACTAGCGGGCCGAAAGCCTACGAGCAGTACTTC. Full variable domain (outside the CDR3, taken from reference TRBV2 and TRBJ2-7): EPEVTQTPSHQVTQMGQEVILRCVPISNHLYFYWYRQILGQKVEFLVSFYNNEISEKSEIFDDQFSVERPDGSNFTLKIRSTKLEDSAMYFCASRGGTSGPKAYEQYFGPGTRLTVT.

Here the CDR3 DNA reads TGTGCCAGCCTGAATGTCCGGGACAGCCCCGGGACTAGCGGGACCTACGAGCAGTACTTC. Protein product: CASLNVRDSPGTSGTYEQYF. This chain connects TRBV2 to TRBJ2-7, with TRBD2 matching 13 bases. V dropped 8 bases and J dropped 2; count of bases not matched to a gene: 21. The CDR3 loop spans 20 amino acids. Looked up from germline, CDR1 is SNHLY and CDR2 is FYNNEI.

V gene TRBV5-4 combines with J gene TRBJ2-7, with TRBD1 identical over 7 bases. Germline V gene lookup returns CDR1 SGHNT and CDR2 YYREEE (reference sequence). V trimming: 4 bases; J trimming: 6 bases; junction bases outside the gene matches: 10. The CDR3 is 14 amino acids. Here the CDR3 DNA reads TGTGCCAGCAGCGCAAACGTGGGACAGAGCGAGCAGTACTTC. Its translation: CASSANVGQSEQYF.

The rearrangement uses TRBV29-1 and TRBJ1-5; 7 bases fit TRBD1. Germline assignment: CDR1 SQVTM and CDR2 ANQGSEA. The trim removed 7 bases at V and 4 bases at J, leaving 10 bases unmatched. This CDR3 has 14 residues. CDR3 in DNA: TGCAGCGCCACTATGACAGGGCCGAATCAGCCCCAGCATTTT. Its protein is CSATMTGPNQPQHF. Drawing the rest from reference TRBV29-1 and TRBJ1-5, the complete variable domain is SAVISQKPSRDICQRGTSLTIQCQVDSQVTMMFWYRQQPGQSLTLIATANQGSEATYESGFVIDKFPISRPNLTFSTLTVSNMSPEDSSIYLCSATMTGPNQPQHFGDGTRLSIL.

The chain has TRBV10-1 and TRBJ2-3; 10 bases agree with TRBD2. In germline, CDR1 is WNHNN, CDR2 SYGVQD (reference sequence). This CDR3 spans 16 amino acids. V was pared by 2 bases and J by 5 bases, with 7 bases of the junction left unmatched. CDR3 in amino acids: CASSETSGNVRDTQYF. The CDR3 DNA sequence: TGCGCCAGCAGTGAGACTAGCGGGAATGTAAGAGATACGCAGTATTTT.

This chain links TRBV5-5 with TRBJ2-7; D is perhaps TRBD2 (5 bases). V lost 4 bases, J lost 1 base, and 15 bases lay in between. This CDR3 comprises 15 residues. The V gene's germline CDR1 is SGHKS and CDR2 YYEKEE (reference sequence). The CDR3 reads CASSPELPGSYEQYF. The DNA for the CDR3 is TGTGCCAGCAGCCCCGAACTCCCGGGATCCTACGAGCAGTACTTC.

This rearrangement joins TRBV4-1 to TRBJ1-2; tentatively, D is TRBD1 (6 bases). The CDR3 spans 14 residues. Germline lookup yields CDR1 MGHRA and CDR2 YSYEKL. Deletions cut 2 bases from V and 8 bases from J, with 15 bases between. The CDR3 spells CASSQPEGVWGYTF. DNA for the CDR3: TGCGCCAGCAGCCAACCCGAGGGGGTTTGGGGCTACACCTTC.

CDR3 bases: TGTGCCAGCAGCTCAAGGTGGGCGGGGGCTCAAGAGACCCAGTACTTC. As protein: CASSSRWAGAQETQYF. This sequence joins TRBV11-1 and TRBJ2-5; possible D gene TRBD2, 7 bases. V was clipped by 4 bases and J by 2 bases, with 17 bases between them. CDR1 SGHAT and CDR2 FQDESV come from the germline V gene (reference sequence). The CDR3 totals 16 residues.

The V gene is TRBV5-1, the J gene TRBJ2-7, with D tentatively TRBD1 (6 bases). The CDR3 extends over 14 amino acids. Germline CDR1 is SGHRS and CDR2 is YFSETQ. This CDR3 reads CASGQTSTVYEQYF. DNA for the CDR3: TGCGCTTCTGGACAGACCTCAACGGTCTACGAGCAGTACTTC.

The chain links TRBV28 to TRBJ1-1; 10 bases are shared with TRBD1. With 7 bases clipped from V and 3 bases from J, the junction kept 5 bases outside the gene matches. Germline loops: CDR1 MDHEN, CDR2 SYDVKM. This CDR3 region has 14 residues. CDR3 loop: CASIPGQGHTEAFF. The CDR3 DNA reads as TGTGCCAGCATCCCGGGACAGGGGCACACTGAAGCTTTCTTT.

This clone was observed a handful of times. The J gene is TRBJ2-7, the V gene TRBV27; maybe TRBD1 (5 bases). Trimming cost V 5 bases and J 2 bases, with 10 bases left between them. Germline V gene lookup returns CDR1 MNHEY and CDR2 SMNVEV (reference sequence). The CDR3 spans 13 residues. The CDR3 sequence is CASSPGSTYEQYF. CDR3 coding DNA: TGTGCCAGCAGTCCAGGGTCCACCTACGAGCAGTACTTC.

The CDR3 region is CAWGYTTGPGQPQHF. CDR3 sequence (DNA): TGTGCCTGGGGATACACGACAGGGCCTGGTCAGCCCCAGCATTTT. The V call is TRBV30, the J call TRBJ1-5; TRBD1 matches 7 bases. The germline V gene encodes CDR1 GTSNPN and CDR2 SVGIG (reference sequence). The CDR3 length is 15 residues. With 5 bases clipped from V and 6 bases from J, the junction kept 13 bases outside the gene matches.

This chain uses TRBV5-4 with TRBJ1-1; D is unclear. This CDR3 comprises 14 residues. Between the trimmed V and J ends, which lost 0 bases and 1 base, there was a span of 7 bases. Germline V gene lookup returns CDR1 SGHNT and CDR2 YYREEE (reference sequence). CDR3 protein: CASSLVAGNTEAFF. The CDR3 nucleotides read TGTGCCAGCAGCTTGGTGGCAGGGAACACTGAAGCTTTCTTT.

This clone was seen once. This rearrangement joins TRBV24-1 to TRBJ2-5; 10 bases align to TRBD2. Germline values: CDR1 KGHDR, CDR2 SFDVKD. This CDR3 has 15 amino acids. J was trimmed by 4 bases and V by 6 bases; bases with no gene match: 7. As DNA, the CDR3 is TGTGCCACCAGTCAGGCTAGCGGGAGTGGAGAGACCCAGTACTTC. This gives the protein CATSQASGSGETQYF.

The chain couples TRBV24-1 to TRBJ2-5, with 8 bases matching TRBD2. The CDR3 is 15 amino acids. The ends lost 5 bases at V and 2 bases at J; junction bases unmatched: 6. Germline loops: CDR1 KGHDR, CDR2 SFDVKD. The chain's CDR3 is CATSGGAGEQETQYF. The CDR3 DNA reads TGTGCCACCAGTGGGGGAGCGGGAGAGCAAGAGACCCAGTACTTC.

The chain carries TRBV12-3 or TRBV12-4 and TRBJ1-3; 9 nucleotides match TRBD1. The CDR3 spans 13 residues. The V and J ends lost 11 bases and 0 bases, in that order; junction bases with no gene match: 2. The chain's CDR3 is CAGQGNSGNTIYF. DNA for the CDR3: TGTGCCGGACAGGGGAACTCTGGAAACACCATATATTTT.

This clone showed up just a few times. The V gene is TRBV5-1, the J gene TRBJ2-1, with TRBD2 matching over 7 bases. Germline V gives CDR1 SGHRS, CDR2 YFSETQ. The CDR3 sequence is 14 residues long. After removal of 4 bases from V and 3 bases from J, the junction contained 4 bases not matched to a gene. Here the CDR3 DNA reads TGCGCCAGCAGCGGGGGGGACCTCTACAATGAGCAGTTCTTC. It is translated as CASSGGDLYNEQFF.

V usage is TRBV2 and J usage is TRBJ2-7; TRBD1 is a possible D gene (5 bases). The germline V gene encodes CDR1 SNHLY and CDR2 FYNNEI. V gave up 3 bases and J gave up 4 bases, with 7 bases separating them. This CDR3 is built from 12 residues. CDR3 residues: CASSEGLYEQYF. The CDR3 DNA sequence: TGTGCCAGCAGTGAGGGGCTGTACGAGCAGTACTTC.

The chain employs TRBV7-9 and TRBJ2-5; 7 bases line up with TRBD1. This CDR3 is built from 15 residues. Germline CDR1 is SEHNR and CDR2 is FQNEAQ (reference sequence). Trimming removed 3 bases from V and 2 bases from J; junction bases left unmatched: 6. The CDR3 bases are TGTGCCAGCAGCTTGGGGACAGTTCAACAAGAGACCCAGTACTTC. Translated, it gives CASSLGTVQQETQYF.

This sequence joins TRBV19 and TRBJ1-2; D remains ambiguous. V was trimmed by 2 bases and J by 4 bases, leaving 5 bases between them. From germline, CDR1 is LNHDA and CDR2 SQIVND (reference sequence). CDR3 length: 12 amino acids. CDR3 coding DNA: TGTGCCAGTAGTATAAACACCTATGGCTACACCTTC. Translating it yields CASSINTYGYTF.

The CDR3 is CASSLWRNAPNEQFF. The CDR3 DNA follows: TGTGCCAGCAGCTTATGGCGGAACGCCCCCAATGAGCAGTTCTTC. The J gene is TRBJ2-1, the V gene TRBV11-1; no definite D call. This CDR3 comprises 15 residues. Germline CDR1 is SGHAT and CDR2 is FQDESV (reference sequence). V lost 2 bases, J lost 6 bases, and 14 bases lay in between.

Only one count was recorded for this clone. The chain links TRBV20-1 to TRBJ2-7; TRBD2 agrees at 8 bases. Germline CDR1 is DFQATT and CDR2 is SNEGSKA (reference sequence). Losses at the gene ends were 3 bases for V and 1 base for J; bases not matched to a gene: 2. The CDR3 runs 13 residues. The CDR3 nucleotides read TGCAGTGCTAGTCCGGGGGGGTCCTACGAGCAGTACTTC. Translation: CSASPGGSYEQYF.

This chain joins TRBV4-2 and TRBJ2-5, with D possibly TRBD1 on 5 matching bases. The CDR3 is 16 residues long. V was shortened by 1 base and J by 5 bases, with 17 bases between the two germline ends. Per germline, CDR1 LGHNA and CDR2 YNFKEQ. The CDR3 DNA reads TGTGCCAGCAGCCAAGTTTCCCAGGGTGGTTCGGAGACCCAGTACTTC. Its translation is CASSQVSQGGSETQYF.

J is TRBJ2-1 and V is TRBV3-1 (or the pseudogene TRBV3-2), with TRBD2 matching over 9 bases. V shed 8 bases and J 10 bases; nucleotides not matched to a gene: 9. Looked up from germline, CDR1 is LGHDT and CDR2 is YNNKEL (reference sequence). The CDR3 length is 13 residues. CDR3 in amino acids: CASEVAGEGEQFF. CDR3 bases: TGTGCCAGCGAGGTAGCGGGAGAGGGAGAGCAGTTCTTC.

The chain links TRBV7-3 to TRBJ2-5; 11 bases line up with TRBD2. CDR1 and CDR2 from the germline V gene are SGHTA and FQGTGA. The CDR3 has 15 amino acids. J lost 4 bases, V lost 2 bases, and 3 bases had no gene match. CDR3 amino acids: CASSLLAGGLETQYF. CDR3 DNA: TGTGCCAGCAGCTTATTAGCGGGAGGGTTAGAGACCCAGTACTTC.

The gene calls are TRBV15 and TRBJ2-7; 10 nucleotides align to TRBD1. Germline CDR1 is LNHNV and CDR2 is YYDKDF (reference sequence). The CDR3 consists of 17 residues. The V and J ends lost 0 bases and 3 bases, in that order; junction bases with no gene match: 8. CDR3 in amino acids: CATSRDLRTGGLYEQYF. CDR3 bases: TGTGCCACCAGCAGAGATCTTAGGACAGGGGGACTCTACGAGCAGTACTTC.

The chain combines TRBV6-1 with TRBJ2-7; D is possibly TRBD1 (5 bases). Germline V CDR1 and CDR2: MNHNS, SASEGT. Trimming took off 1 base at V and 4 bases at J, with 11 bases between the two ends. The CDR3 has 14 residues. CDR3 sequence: CASSEEGPRYEQYF. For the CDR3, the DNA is TGTGCCAGCAGTGAAGAGGGGCCAAGGTACGAGCAGTACTTC.

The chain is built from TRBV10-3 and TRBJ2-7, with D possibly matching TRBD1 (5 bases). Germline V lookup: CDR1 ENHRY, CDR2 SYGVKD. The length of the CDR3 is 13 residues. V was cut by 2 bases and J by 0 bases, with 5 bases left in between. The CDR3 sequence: CAISEDSSYEQYF. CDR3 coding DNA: TGTGCCATCAGTGAGGACAGCTCCTACGAGCAGTACTTC.

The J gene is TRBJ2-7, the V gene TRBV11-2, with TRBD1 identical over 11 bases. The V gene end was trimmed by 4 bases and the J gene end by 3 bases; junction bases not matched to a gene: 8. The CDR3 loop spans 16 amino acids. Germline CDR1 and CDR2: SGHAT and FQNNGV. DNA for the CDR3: TGTGCCAGCAGCTCGGTTCCCGGGACAGGGGGCTACGAGCAGTACTTC. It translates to CASSSVPGTGGYEQYF.

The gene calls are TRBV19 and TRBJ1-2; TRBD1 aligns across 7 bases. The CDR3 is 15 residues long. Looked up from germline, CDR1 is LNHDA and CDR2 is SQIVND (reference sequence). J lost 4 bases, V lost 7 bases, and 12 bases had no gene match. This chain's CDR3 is CASTSYRGGLYGYTF. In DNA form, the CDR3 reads TGTGCCAGTACGTCGTACAGGGGAGGACTCTATGGCTACACCTTC. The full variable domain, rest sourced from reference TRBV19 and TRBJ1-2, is DGGITQSPKYLFRKEGQNVTLSCEQNLNHDAMYWYRQDPGQGLRLIYYSQIVNDFQKGDIAEGYSVSREKKESFPLTVTSAQKNPTAFYLCASTSYRGGLYGYTFGSGTRLTVV.